This T cell receptor beta chain was observed in a study of shared clonotypes between healthy human individuals. The overall study: A donor's plate count was three for CD4 naive and three for CD4 memory; CD8 naive had two and CD8 memory one.

For sorted subsets, approximately 200 ng DNA per replicate equaled about 31,000 T cell genomes. Clones were sequenced by immunoSEQ multiplex PCR, and TCRdb holds only the in-frame ones, with some missing. The sample carries about 670,000 clones, more than 70% recorded once. Each sample came from a Caucasian adult donor living in Nashville, Tennessee. The authors divided CD4+ cells into CD45RA+ naive and CD45RA-negative memory subsets. Turning to this clone: This specimen includes other DNA sequences encoding the same CDR3.

Trimming took 4 bases from V and 3 from J; bases not matched to a gene: 5. Germline assignment: CDR1 SGHRS and CDR2 YFSETQ. The CDR3 spans 14 residues. The genes are TRBV5-1 and TRBJ2-3, with 7 nucleotides matching TRBD1. The origin of this receptor is a woman in her 30s in good health. Sequencing was done on a sample of memory CD4+ T cells sorted from blood. Sample subset: CD45RA-negative fraction. DNA of the CDR3: TGCGCCAGCAGCCTCGGGACAGTAACAGATACGCAGTATTTT. Translated, it gives CASSLGTVTDTQYF.